The entry below gives a single T cell receptor (beta chain) sequence along with its context. This clone was detected ten times or more. Its recognized antigen is unknown. There are no base qualities to consult, and no much larger clone falls within one base. Receptor libraries were prepared by the immunoSEQ multiplex PCR assay. TCRdb took over this immuneACCESS table, retaining in-frame rearrangements with V and J assigned. Such tables are incomplete; in checked studies, under half of the missing clones stem from an unresolved V gene, and the remainder is unexplained. The sample profile shows more than 45,000 clones; 90% to 95% of them were found once. The leading ten clones occupy roughly 0.5% of the sample. The sample comes from a study of T cell changes during pregnancy in multiple sclerosis (dated by TCRdb to about 2019). With respect to the entire study: In women with multiple sclerosis, the researchers looked at how the T cell repertoire shifted as pregnancy progressed.

The CDR1 and CDR2 encoded by the germline V gene (reference sequence) are MNHEY and SMNVEV. Measured from the cysteine to the phenylalanine, the CDR3 is 16 residues long. CDR3 DNA only is kept here, 48 bases in frame from base 1. The junction shows trimming of 7 bases on V and 2 bases on J, plus 21 bases between the germline ends. Recombination connected TRBV27 to TRBJ2-7, with TRBD1 as a weak D call on 6 bases. This TCR derives from a female donor with multiple sclerosis, enrolled in a pregnancy study. Sequencing used CD4+ T cells from peripheral blood mononuclear cells, obtained in the first trimester of pregnancy. At the DNA level, the sequence is TGTGCCAGCAACGATTCCCCCATGGACAGACCCTACGAGCAGTACTTC. The resulting protein is CASNDSPMDRPYEQYF.